The present entry profiles one T cell receptor (beta chain) with its context. The antigen is unknown. Being one base from a much bigger clone, this may be a read error. The sample belongs to a study of CD8+CD57+ T cells in acquired aplastic anemia. Study in general: Isolated CD4+ and CD8+ cells, once sorted, yielded DNA averaging about 3 ug. Overall study findings and caveats: Overlap between patients and controls comprised twenty-nine CD8+ CDR3 sequences.

TCR beta VDJ and CDR3 were profiled, and genomic DNA was the template. TCRdb fed the reads into MiXCR, producing one record per CDR3 protein. The repertoire holds about 200,000 distinct CDR3 sequences, with 60% to 80% as singletons. Patients selected for sequencing had displayed CD8+CD57+ cell expansion by flow cytometry. Severe acquired aplastic anemia was present in every patient. Germline assignment: CDR1 SEHNR and CDR2 FQNEAQ (reference sequence). V gave up 6 bases and J gave up 3 bases, with 15 bases separating them. The CDR3 extends over 14 amino acids. The chain carries TRBV7-9 and TRBJ2-7; D perhaps matches TRBD1 (6 bases). The specimen sequenced was sorted CD4+, CD8+, or CD8+CD57+ T cells (not recorded which) from PBMCs. The sequence came from a human donor with aplastic anemia. This CDR3 is CASRPGQGGYEQYF. The CDR3 DNA sequence: TGTGCCAGCAGACCGGGACAAGGGGGCTACGAGCAGTACTTC.